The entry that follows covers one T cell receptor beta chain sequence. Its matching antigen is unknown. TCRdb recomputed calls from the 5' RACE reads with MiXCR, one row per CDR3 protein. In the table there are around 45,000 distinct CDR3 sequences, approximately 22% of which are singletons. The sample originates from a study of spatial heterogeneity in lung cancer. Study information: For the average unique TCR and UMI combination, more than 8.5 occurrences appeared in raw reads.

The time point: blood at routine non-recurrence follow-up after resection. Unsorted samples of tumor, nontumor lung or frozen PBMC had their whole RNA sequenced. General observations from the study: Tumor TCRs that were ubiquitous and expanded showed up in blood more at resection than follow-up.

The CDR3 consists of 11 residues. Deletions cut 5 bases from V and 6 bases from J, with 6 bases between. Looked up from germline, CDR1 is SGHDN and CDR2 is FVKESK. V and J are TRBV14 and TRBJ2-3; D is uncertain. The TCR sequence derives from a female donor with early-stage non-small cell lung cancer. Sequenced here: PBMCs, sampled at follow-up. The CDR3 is CASSAVDTQYF. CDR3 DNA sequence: TGTGCCAGCAGCGCAGTGGATACGCAGTATTTT. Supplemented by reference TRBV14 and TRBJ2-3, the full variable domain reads EAGVTQFPSHSVIEKGQTVTLRCDPISGHDNLYWYRRVMGKEIKFLLHFVKESKQDESGMPNNRFLAERTGGTYSTLKVQPAELEDSGVYFCASSAVDTQYFGPGTRLTVL.